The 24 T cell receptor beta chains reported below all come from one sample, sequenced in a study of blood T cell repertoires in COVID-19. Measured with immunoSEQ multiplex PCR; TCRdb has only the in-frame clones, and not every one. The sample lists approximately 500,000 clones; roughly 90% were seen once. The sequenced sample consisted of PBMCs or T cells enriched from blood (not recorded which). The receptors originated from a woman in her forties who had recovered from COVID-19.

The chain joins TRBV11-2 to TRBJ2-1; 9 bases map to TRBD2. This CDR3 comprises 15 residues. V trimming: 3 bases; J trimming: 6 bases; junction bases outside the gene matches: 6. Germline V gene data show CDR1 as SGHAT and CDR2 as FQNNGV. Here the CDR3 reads CASSFGLAGINEQFF. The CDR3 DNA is TGTGCCAGCAGCTTTGGCCTAGCGGGGATCAATGAGCAGTTCTTC.

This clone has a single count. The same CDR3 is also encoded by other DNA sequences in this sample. The CDR3 bases are TGTGCCAGCAGCCTGCAGGGGGCGAACACTGAAGCTTTCTTT. Its protein is CASSLQGANTEAFF. The V gene is TRBV5-4, the J gene TRBJ1-1; 8 positions match TRBD1. Trimming took 4 bases from V and 1 from J; bases not matched to a gene: 3. The germline gives CDR1 SGHNT, CDR2 YYREEE (reference sequence). This CDR3 region has 14 residues. Full variable domain (missing parts from reference TRBV5-4 and TRBJ1-1): ETGVTQSPTHLIKTRGQQVTLRCSSQSGHNTVSWYQQALGQGPQFIFQYYREEENGRGNFPPRFSGLQFPNYSSELNVNALELDDSALYLCASSLQGANTEAFFGQGTRLTVV.

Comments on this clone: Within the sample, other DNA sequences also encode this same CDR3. The CDR3 DNA reads as TGTGCCAGCAGGGGACAGGGGGTTTATGGCTACACCTTC. Translating gives CASRGQGVYGYTF. The J gene is TRBJ1-2, the V gene TRBV12-3 or TRBV12-4, with 11 bases matching TRBD1. The CDR3 is made up of 13 amino acids. V lost 6 bases and J lost 5; bases outside the gene matches: 2.

CDR3 protein: CASSPGGSGRRGETQYF. Written as DNA, the CDR3 is TGTGCCAGCAGTCCTGGGGGTAGCGGGAGGAGGGGAGAGACCCAGTACTTC. The chain recombines TRBV25-1 with TRBJ2-5; 10 nucleotides agree with TRBD2. Trimming cost V 5 bases and J 4 bases; bases outside gene matches: 13. Germline CDR1 MGHDK, CDR2 SYGVNS. CDR3 length equals 17 residues.

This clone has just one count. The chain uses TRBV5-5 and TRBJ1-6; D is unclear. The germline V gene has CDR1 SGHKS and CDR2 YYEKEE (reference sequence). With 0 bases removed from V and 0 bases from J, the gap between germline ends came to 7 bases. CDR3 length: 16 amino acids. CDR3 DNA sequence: TGTGCCAGCAGCTTGGGGCGGAGCTCCTATAATTCACCCCTCCACTTT. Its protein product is CASSLGRSSYNSPLHF.

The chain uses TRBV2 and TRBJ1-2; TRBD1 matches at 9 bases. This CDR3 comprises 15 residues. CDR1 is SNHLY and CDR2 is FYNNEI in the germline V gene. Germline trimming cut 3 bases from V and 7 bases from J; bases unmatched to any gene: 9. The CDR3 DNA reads TGTGCCAGCAGTGAGAAACAGGGGGCGCCGGGTGGCTACACCTTC. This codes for CASSEKQGAPGGYTF.

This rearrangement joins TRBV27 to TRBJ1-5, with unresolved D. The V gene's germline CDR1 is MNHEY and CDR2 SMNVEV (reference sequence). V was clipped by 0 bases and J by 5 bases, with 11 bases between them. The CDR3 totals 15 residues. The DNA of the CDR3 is TGTGCCAGCAGTTTATCGTCTCGTGGCTATCAGCCCCAGCATTTT. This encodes CASSLSSRGYQPQHF.

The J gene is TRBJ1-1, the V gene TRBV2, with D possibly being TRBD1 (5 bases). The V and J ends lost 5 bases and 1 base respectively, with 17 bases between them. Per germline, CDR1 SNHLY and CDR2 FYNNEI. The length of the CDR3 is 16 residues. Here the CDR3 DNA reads TGTGCCAGCAGTCCGTTTAGACAGCTCCAGAACACTGAAGCTTTCTTT. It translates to CASSPFRQLQNTEAFF.

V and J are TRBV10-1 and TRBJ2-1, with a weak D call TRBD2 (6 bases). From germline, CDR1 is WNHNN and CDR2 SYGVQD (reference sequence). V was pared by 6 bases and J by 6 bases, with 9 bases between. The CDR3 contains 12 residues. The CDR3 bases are TGCGCCAGCAGCGGGAGTTTCAATGAGCAGTTCTTC. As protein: CASSGSFNEQFF.

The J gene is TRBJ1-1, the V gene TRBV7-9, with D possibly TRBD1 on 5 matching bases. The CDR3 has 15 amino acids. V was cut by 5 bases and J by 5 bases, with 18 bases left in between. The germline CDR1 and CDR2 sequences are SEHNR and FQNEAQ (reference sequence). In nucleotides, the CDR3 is TGTGCCAGCAGCCCCCAGGGTTGGGGAAAGACTGAAGCTTTCTTT. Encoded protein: CASSPQGWGKTEAFF.

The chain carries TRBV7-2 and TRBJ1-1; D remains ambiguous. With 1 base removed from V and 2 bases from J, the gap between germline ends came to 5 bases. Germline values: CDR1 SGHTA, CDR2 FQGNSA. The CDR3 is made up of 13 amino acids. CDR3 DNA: TGTGCCAGCAGCTTAGAGCTAAACACTGAAGCTTTCTTT. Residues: CASSLELNTEAFF.

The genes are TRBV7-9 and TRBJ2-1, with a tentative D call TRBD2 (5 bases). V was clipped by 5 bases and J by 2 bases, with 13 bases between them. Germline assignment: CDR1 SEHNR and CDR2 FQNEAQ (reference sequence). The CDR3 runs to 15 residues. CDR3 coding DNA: TGTGCCAGCAGCGCCTCTAGCTCCCCCTACAATGAGCAGTTCTTC. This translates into CASSASSSPYNEQFF.

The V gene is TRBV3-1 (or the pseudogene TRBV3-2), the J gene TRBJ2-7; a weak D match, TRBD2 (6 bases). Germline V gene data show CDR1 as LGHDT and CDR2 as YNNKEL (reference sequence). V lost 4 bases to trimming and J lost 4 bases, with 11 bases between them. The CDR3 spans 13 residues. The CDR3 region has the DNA TGTGCCAGCAGCCCCGGGGGAGTATACGAGCAGTACTTC. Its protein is CASSPGGVYEQYF.

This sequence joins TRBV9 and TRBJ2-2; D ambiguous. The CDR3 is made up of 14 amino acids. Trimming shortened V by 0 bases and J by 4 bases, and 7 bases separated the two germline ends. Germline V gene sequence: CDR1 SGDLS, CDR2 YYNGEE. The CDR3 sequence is CASSVGGLTGELFF. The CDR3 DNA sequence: TGTGCCAGCAGCGTAGGTGGCCTCACCGGGGAGCTGTTTTTT.

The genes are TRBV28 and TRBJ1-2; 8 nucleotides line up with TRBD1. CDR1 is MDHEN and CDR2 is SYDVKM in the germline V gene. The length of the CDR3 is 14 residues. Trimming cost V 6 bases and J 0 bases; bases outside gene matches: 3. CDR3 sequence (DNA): TGTGCCAGCAGGATACAGGGGGCTAACTATGGCTACACCTTC. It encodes CASRIQGANYGYTF.

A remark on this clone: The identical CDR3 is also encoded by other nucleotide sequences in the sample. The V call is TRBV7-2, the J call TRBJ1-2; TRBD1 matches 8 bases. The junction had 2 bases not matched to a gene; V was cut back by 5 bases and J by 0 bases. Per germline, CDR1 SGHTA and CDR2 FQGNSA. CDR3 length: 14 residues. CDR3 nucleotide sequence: TGTGCCAGCAGCCCGGGACAGGCTAACTATGGCTACACCTTC. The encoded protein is CASSPGQANYGYTF. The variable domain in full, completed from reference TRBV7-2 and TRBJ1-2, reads GAGVSQSPSNKVTEKGKDVELRCDPISGHTALYWYRQSLGQGLEFLIYFQGNSAPDKSGLPSDRFSAERTGGSVSTLTIQRTQQEDSAVYLCASSPGQANYGYTFGSGTRLTVV.

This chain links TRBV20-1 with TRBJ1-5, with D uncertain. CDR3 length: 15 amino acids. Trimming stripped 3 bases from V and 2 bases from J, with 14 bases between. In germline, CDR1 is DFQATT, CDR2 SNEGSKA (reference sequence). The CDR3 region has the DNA TGCAGTGCTAGTTCTGGAGGGAGGGGCAATCAGCCCCAGCATTTT. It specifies CSASSGGRGNQPQHF.

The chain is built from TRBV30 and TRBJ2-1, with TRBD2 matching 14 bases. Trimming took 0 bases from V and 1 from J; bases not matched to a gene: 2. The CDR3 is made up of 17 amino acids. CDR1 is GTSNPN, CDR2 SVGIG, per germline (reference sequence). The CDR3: CAWSVGLAGGSYNEQFF. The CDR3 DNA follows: TGTGCCTGGAGTGTAGGACTAGCGGGAGGTTCCTACAATGAGCAGTTCTTC.

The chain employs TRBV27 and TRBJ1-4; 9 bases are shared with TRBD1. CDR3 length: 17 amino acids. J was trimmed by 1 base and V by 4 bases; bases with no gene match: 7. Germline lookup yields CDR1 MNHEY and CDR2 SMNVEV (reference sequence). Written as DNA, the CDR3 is TGTGCCAGCAGTTCACAGGGGGCGATATTAACTAATGAAAAACTGTTTTTT. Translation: CASSSQGAILTNEKLFF.

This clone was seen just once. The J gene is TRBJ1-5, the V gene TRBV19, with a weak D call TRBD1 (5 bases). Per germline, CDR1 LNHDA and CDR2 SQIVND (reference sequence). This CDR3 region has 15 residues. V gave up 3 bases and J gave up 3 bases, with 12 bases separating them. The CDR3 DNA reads TGTGCCAGTAGTATCGGGGGACCGCTCAATCAGCCCCAGCATTTT. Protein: CASSIGGPLNQPQHF.

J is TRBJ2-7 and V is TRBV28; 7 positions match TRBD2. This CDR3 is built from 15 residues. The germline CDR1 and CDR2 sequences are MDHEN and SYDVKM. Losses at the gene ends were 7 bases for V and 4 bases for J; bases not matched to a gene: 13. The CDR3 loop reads CASTSPGGTVYEQYF. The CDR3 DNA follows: TGTGCCAGCACCTCGCCCGGGGGGACGGTTTACGAGCAGTACTTC.

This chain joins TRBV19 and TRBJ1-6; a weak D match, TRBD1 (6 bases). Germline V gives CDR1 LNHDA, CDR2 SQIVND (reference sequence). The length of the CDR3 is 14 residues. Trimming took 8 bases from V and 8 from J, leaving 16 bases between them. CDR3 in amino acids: CASAWQGRYSPLHF. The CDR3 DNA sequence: TGTGCCAGTGCCTGGCAGGGGAGATATTCACCCCTCCACTTT.

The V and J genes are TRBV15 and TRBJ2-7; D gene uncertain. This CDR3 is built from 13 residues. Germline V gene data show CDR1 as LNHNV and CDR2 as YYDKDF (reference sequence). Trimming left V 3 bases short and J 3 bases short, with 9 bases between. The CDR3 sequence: CATSRRLDYEQYF. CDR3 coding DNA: TGTGCCACCAGCAGGAGGCTTGACTACGAGCAGTACTTC.

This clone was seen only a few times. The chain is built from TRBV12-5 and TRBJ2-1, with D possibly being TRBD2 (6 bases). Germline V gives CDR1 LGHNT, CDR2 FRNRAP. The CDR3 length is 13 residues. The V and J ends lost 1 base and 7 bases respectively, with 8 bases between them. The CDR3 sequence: CASGLAGVNEQFF. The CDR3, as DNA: TGTGCTAGTGGTTTGGCGGGAGTGAATGAGCAGTTCTTC.